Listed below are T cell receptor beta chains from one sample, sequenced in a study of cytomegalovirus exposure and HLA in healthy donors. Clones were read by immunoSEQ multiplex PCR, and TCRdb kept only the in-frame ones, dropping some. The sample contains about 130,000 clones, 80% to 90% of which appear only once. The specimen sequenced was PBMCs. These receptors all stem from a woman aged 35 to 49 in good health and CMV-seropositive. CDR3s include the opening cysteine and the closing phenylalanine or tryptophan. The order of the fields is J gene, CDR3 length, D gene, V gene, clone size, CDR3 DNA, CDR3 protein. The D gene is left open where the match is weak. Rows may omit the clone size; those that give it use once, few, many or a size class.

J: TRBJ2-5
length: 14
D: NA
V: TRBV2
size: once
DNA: TGTGCCAGCAGCAACTGGGGGCAGGGAGAGACCCAGTACTTC
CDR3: CASSNWGQGETQYF

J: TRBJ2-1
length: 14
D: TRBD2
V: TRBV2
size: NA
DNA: TGTGCCAGCGCGGGGGGGCGAGTCGACAATGAGCAGTTCTTC
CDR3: CASAGGRVDNEQFF

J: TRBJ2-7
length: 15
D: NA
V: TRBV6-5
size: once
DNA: TGTGCCAGCAGTCCAGGGTCCCCAGTCGGCTACGAGCAGTACTTC
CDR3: CASSPGSPVGYEQYF

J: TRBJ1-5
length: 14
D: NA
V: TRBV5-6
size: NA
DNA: TGTGCCAGCAGCTTTTTACGGGGCAATCAGCCCCAGCATTTT
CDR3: CASSFLRGNQPQHF

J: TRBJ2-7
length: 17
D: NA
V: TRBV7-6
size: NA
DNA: TGTGCCAGCAGCTTAGATTCCATGGCAGGGGCGCGGTACGAGCAGTACTTC
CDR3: CASSLDSMAGARYEQYF

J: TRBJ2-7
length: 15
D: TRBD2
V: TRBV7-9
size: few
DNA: TGTGCCAGCAGCCCACCGGGACTAGAGGCCTACGAGCAGTACTTC
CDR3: CASSPPGLEAYEQYF

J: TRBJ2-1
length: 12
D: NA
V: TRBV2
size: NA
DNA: TGTGCCAGCAAACAGGACGGTAATGAGCAGTTCTTC
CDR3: CASKQDGNEQFF

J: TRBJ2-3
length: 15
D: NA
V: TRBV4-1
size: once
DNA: TGCGCCAGCAGCCAAACTCAGGGCGCGTGGGATACGCAGTATTTT
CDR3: CASSQTQGAWDTQYF

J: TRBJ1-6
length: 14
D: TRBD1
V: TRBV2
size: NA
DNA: TGTGCCAGCAGAGGGGGACAGTTTAATTCACCCCTCCACTTT
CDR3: CASRGGQFNSPLHF

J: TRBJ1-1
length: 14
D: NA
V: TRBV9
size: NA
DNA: TGTGCCAGCAGCCCCCGGGAGCCCGGCACTGAAGCTTTCTTT
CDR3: CASSPREPGTEAFF

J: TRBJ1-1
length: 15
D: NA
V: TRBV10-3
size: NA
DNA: TGTGCCATCAGTGATGTTTCAGGCATACCTCTCGGAGCTTTCTTT
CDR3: CAISDVSGIPLGAFF

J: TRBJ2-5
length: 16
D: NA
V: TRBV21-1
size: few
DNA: TGTGCCAGCAGCAAATTGGGGCGGGAGGAACAAGAGACCCAGTACTTC
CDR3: CASSKLGREEQETQYF

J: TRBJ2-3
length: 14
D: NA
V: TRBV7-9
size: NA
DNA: TGTGCCAGCAGCTTGGAGAACCTGTGGGATACGCAGTATTTT
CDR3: CASSLENLWDTQYF

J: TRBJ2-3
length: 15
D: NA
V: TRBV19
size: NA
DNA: TGTGCCAGTAGTATAGATCATAGTAGCACAGATACGCAGTATTTT
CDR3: CASSIDHSSTDTQYF

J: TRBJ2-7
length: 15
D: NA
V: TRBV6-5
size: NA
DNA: TGTGCCAGCAGTTCCCATTCCGGACAGTCCTACGAGCAGTACTTC
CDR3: CASSSHSGQSYEQYF

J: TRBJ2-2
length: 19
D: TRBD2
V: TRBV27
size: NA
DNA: TGTGCCAGCAGTTTCCGGACTAGCGGGGGGCTATGGAACACCGGGGAGCTGTTTTTT
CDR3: CASSFRTSGGLWNTGELFF

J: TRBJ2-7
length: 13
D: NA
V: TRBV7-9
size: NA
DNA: TGTGCCAGCAGCCCGAATCGGGGATACGAGCAGTACTTC
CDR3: CASSPNRGYEQYF

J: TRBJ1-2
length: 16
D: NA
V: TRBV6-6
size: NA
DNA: TGTGCCAGCAGTTACGGGCCACCATCCACCAACTATGGCTACACCTTC
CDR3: CASSYGPPSTNYGYTF

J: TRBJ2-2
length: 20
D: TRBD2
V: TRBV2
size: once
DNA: TGTGCCAGCAGACCCTATTCACCGGGACTAGCGGGAGCATTAACCGGGGAGCTGTTTTTT
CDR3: CASRPYSPGLAGALTGELFF

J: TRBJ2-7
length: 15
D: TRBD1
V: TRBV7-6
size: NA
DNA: TGTGCCAGCAGCCCCCTTCCCGGGACAGCATACGAGCAGTACTTC
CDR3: CASSPLPGTAYEQYF

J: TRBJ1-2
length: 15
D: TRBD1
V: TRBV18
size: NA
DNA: TGTGCCAGCTCACCAGATGTGGGACAGAACTATGGCTACACCTTC
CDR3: CASSPDVGQNYGYTF

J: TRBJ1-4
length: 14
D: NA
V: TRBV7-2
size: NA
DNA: TGTGCCAGCAGCTTAGAGTCCCACGGTGAAAAACTGTTTTTT
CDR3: CASSLESHGEKLFF

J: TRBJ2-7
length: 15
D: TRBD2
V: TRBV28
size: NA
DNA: TGTGCCAGCAGTCCCTCCGGGACTAGCGGGTACGAGCAGTACTTC
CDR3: CASSPSGTSGYEQYF

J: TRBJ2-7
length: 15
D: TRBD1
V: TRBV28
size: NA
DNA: TGTGCCAGCAGTTCATGGACAGGAGCTTCCTACGAGCAGTACTTC
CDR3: CASSSWTGASYEQYF

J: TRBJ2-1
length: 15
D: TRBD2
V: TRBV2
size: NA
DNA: TGTGCCAGCAGTGCGAGTAGCGGGGGGAGTAATGAGCAGTTCTTC
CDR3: CASSASSGGSNEQFF

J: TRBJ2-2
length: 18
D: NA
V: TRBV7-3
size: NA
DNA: TGTGCCAGCAGCCAGACCAGAGCGGGTCTATCCTTTAGCGGGGAGCTGTTTTTT
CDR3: CASSQTRAGLSFSGELFF

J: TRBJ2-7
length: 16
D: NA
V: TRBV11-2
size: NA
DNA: TGTGCCAGCAGCTTTTCGAGTTGGACTAACGCCTACGAGCAGTACTTC
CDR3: CASSFSSWTNAYEQYF

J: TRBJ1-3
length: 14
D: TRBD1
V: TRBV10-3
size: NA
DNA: TGTGCCATCAGTGGGGACAGGTCGACAAACACCATATATTTT
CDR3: CAISGDRSTNTIYF

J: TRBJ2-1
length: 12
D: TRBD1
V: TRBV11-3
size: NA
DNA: TGTGCCAGCAGCACAGGGGTAGGTGAGCAGTTCTTC
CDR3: CASSTGVGEQFF

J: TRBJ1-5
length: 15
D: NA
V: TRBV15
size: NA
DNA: TGTGCCACCAGCAGAGGGGGGGGGAGCAATCAGCCCCAGCATTTT
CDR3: CATSRGGGSNQPQHF

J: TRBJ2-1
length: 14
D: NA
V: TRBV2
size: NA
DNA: TGTGCCAGCAATGTTAATTTTTTTAGCAATGAGCAGTTCTTC
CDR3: CASNVNFFSNEQFF

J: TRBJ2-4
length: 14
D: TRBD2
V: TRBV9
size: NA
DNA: TGTGCCAGCAGCGTAGGGACTAGCCAAAACATTCAGTACTTC
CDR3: CASSVGTSQNIQYF

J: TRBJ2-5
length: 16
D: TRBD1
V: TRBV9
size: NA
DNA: TGTGCCAGCAGTAGACAGGGGGCAACATTCCAAGAGACCCAGTACTTC
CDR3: CASSRQGATFQETQYF

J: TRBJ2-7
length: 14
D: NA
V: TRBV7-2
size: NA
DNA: TGTGCCAGCAGCTTAGCGGGAGCCACCTACGAGCAGTACTTC
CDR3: CASSLAGATYEQYF

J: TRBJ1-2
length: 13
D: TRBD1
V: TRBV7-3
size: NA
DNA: TGTGCCAGCAGCTTAGGACAGGGGGACGGCTACACCTTC
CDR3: CASSLGQGDGYTF

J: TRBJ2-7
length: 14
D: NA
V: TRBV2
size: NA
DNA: TGTGCCAGCACCACCTTGCCACAGGGAAGCGAGCAGTACTTC
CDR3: CASTTLPQGSEQYF

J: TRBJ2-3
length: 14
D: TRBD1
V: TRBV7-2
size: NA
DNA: TGTGCCAGCAGCTCGACAGGGGCCACAGATACGCAGTATTTT
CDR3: CASSSTGATDTQYF

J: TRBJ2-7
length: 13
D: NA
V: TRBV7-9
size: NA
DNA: TGCGCCAGCAGCCAAGAATACCTAACCGAGCAGTACTTC
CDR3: CASSQEYLTEQYF

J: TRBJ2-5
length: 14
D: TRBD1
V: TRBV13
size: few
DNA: TGTGCCAGCAGCTCGACAGGGGGCGGTGAGACCCAGTACTTC
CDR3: CASSSTGGGETQYF

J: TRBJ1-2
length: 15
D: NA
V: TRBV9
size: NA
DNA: TGTGCCAGCAGCCCTAGCGGAACACTTAACTATGGCTACACCTTC
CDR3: CASSPSGTLNYGYTF

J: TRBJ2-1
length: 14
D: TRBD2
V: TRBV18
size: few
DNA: TGTGCCAGCTCAGACCAGCGGGAGGTCGGTGAGCAGTTCTTC
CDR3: CASSDQREVGEQFF

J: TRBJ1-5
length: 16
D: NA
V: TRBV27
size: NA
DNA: TGTGCCAGCAGCCGGGACGGGAGGACCAGCAATCAGCCCCAGCATTTT
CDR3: CASSRDGRTSNQPQHF

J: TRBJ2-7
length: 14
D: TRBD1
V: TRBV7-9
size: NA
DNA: TGTGCCAGCAGTTCTCCCGGGACAGGGGCCGAGCAGTACTTC
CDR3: CASSSPGTGAEQYF

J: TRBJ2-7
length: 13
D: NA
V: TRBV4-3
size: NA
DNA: TGCGCCAGCAGCCAAGGACAGTTCTTCGAGCAGTACTTC
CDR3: CASSQGQFFEQYF

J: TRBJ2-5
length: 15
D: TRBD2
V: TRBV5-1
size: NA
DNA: TGCGCCAGCAGCTTACAACTTCGGGGGGAAGAGACCCAGTACTTC
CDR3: CASSLQLRGEETQYF

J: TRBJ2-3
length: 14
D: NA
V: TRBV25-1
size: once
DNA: TGTGCCAGCAGTGGAGGACTCCACACAGATACGCAGTATTTT
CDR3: CASSGGLHTDTQYF

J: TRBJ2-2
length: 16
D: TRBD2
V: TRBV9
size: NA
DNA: TGTGCCAGCAGCGTAGCGGCTAGCGGCCACACCGGGGAGCTGTTTTTT
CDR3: CASSVAASGHTGELFF

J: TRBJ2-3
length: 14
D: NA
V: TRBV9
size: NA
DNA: TGTGCCAGCAGCGCCCGGGGACAAGTGGATACGCAGTATTTT
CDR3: CASSARGQVDTQYF

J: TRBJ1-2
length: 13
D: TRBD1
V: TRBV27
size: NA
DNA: TGTGCCAGCAGTCCGACACCCCAGGGGGCGCGGACCTTC
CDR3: CASSPTPQGARTF

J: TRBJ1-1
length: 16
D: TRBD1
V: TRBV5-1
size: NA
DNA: TGCGCCAGCAGCTTCTGGGGACAGGGGGTCGGGACTGAAGCTTTCTTT
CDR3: CASSFWGQGVGTEAFF

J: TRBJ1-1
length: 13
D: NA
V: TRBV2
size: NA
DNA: TGTGCCAGCAGATCGGACTTGCCGAGGAGAGCTTTCTTT
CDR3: CASRSDLPRRAFF

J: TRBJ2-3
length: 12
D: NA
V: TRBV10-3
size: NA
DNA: TGTGCCATCAGTGGAGTCTCAGATACGCAGTATTTT
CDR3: CAISGVSDTQYF

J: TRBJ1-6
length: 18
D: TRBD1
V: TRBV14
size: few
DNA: TGTGCCAGCAGCCCTGGCTTCTCAGGGGGGCCTTATAATTCACCCCTCCACTTT
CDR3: CASSPGFSGGPYNSPLHF

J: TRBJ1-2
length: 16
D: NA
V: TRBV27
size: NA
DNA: TGTGCCAGCAGTTTATCGTGGGGACGGGGGAACTATGGCTACACCTTC
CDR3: CASSLSWGRGNYGYTF

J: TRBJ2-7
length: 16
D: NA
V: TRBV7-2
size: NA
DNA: TGTGCCAGCAGCTTAGGTCACTCTAACTACGAGTCGAGACAGTACTTC
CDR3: CASSLGHSNYESRQYF